One sample yielded the 32 T cell receptor beta chains listed below, sequenced in a study of T cell responses to AZD1222 COVID-19 vaccine. Using immunoSEQ multiplex PCR, the repertoire was profiled, and TCRdb retains in-frame clones only, with some absent. The sample includes tens of thousands of clones, roughly 88% seen only once; the top ten take roughly 20%. The source was peripheral blood, collected on day 0 of AZD1222 vaccination. Receptors were obtained from an adult in good health.

The chain links TRBV10-3 to TRBJ2-7; D remains unclear. Trimming removed 6 bases at V and 7 bases at J, with 10 bases between. Germline V gene data show CDR1 as ENHRY and CDR2 as SYGVKD. The CDR3 is 11 amino acids. CDR3 DNA sequence: TGTGCCATCAGGGAAAGAGAAGAGCAGTACTTC. This encodes CAIREREEQYF.

A single count supports this clone. The chain couples TRBV19 to TRBJ1-1, with TRBD1 matching over 7 bases. The CDR3 is 15 residues long. The V gene's germline CDR1 is LNHDA and CDR2 SQIVND (reference sequence). Germline trimming cut 5 bases from V and 2 bases from J; bases unmatched to any gene: 8. The CDR3 sequence: CASSAGRTGNTEAFF. The CDR3 bases are TGTGCCAGTAGTGCGGGACGGACAGGCAACACTGAAGCTTTCTTT.

The chain combines TRBV6-5 with TRBJ1-3; unclear D gene. The CDR3 runs to 12 residues. The V gene lost 6 bases and the J gene lost 10 bases, with 13 bases spanning the gap. Germline CDR1 reads MNHEY; CDR2 reads SVGAGI. The CDR3 sequence is CASRAPRGTIYF. CDR3 in DNA: TGTGCCAGCAGAGCCCCACGAGGTACCATATATTTT.

This clone was picked up a small number of times. The chain joins TRBV27 to TRBJ1-6, with TRBD1 matching over 9 bases. Trimming removed 5 bases from V and 11 bases from J; junction bases left unmatched: 7. Looked up from germline, CDR1 is MNHEY and CDR2 is SMNVEV (reference sequence). CDR3 length: 14 amino acids. This CDR3 reads CASSDRGVGAPLHF. The DNA of the CDR3 is TGTGCCAGCAGTGACAGGGGGGTTGGTGCACCCCTCCACTTT.

The genes are TRBV28 and TRBJ1-2; D unclear. CDR3 length: 15 amino acids. Trimming shortened V by 6 bases and J by 2 bases, and 16 bases separated the two germline ends. From germline, CDR1 is MDHEN and CDR2 SYDVKM. The CDR3 spells CASSLSLGRNYGYTF. CDR3 bases: TGTGCCAGCAGCCTATCCCTAGGACGGAACTATGGCTACACCTTC.

The rearrangement links TRBV24-1 to TRBJ2-5; D is possibly TRBD2 (6 bases). There are 14 residues in the CDR3. Trimming cost V 4 bases and J 1 base, with 9 bases left between them. Germline V gene lookup returns CDR1 KGHDR and CDR2 SFDVKD. The CDR3 region is CATSDPGLQETQYF. The CDR3 DNA sequence: TGTGCCACCAGTGACCCGGGACTCCAAGAGACCCAGTACTTC.

The gene calls are TRBV10-3 and TRBJ2-3; possibly TRBD2 for D (6 bases). The CDR3 loop spans 15 amino acids. Per germline, CDR1 ENHRY and CDR2 SYGVKD. The V and J ends lost 5 bases and 2 bases respectively, with 14 bases between them. CDR3 region: CAISLGGEYTDTQYF. The CDR3 nucleotides read TGTGCCATCAGTTTGGGCGGGGAGTACACAGATACGCAGTATTTT.

The chain is built from TRBV6-1 and TRBJ1-6; possible D gene TRBD1, 6 bases. CDR1 and CDR2 from the germline V gene are MNHNS and SASEGT. The CDR3 runs to 16 residues. Trimming pared 2 bases from V and 9 bases from J, leaving 17 bases between. The CDR3 DNA is TGTGCCAGCAGTGAATATGGGGGCAGGGGCTCTTCACCCCTCCACTTT. Encoded protein: CASSEYGGRGSSPLHF.

The chain uses TRBV3-1 (or the pseudogene TRBV3-2) and TRBJ1-1; possibly TRBD1 for D (6 bases). This CDR3 comprises 14 residues. Germline V gives CDR1 LGHDT, CDR2 YNNKEL (reference sequence). Trimming removed 3 bases from V and 3 bases from J, with 11 bases in between. This CDR3 is CASSHSAGDTEAFF. The CDR3 DNA follows: TGTGCCAGCAGCCATTCCGCAGGGGACACTGAAGCTTTCTTT.

The chain couples TRBV6-5 to TRBJ2-4; D possibly matches TRBD1 or TRBD2 (5 bases each). The germline V gene has CDR1 MNHEY and CDR2 SVGAGI. The CDR3 has 15 residues. With 2 bases removed from V and 0 bases from J, the gap between germline ends came to 8 bases. The CDR3 bases are TGTGCCAGCAGTTACGGGGGTTTAGCCAAAAACATTCAGTACTTC. The encoded protein is CASSYGGLAKNIQYF.

The rearrangement uses TRBV6-4 and TRBJ2-3, with D possibly being TRBD2 (6 bases). The CDR3 is 14 residues long. V was pared by 3 bases and J by 4 bases, with 11 bases between. In germline, CDR1 is MRHNA, CDR2 SNTAGT. The CDR3 region has the DNA TGTGCCAGCAGTGAAGGTCGGGACTCAGATACGCAGTATTTT. This translates into CASSEGRDSDTQYF.

The gene calls are TRBV27 and TRBJ2-6; 8 bases line up with TRBD1. This CDR3 contains 19 residues. Germline values: CDR1 MNHEY, CDR2 SMNVEV (reference sequence). The trim removed 5 bases at V and 0 bases at J, leaving 12 bases unmatched. The CDR3 protein is CASSPAGTGYFSGANVLTF. The CDR3 nucleotides read TGTGCCAGCAGTCCAGCCGGGACAGGATATTTCTCTGGGGCCAACGTCCTGACTTTC.

This chain links TRBV6-1 with TRBJ1-3; possible D gene TRBD1, 6 bases. The ends were cut back, 7 bases at V and 0 bases at J, with 13 bases in the middle. The CDR3 is made up of 15 amino acids. The germline gives CDR1 MNHNS, CDR2 SASEGT. CDR3 amino acids: CASTAGQNSGNTIYF. Written as DNA, the CDR3 is TGTGCCAGCACCGCAGGACAGAACTCTGGAAACACCATATATTTT.

The gene calls are TRBV19 and TRBJ1-1; 7 positions agree with TRBD1. The V and J ends lost 6 bases and 3 bases, in that order; junction bases with no gene match: 10. The CDR3 runs to 15 residues. From germline, CDR1 is LNHDA and CDR2 SQIVND (reference sequence). The CDR3: CASSHYRGGHTEAFF. The DNA of the CDR3 is TGTGCCAGTAGCCATTACAGGGGAGGGCACACTGAAGCTTTCTTT.

The CDR3 DNA reads as TGCGCCAGCAGCCAAGTTGCCCTAGCGGGGAACACCGGGGAGCTGTTTTTT. This sequence encodes CASSQVALAGNTGELFF. V and J are TRBV4-3 and TRBJ2-2, with 8 bases aligning to TRBD2. The CDR3 is 17 residues long. Per germline, CDR1 LGHNA and CDR2 YSLEER. V dropped 1 base and J dropped 1; count of bases not matched to a gene: 5.

The rearrangement uses TRBV7-2 and TRBJ1-2, with 8 bases fitting TRBD1. With 3 bases clipped from V and 4 bases from J, the junction kept 4 bases outside the gene matches. Germline V gives CDR1 SGHTA, CDR2 FQGNSA. The length of the CDR3 is 14 residues. This CDR3 reads CASSLDREAYGYTF. The CDR3 region has the DNA TGTGCCAGCAGCTTGGACAGGGAGGCCTATGGCTACACCTTC.

This CDR3 reads CASSSAGYEQYF. The CDR3 DNA sequence: TGTGCCAGCAGTTCGGCAGGGTACGAGCAGTACTTC. This sequence joins TRBV28 and TRBJ2-7, with a weak D call TRBD1 (5 bases). The CDR3 consists of 12 residues. The germline gives CDR1 MDHEN, CDR2 SYDVKM. V was pared by 4 bases and J by 4 bases, with 8 bases between.

This chain connects TRBV11-2 to TRBJ2-5; TRBD2 is a possible D gene (7 bases). Looked up from germline, CDR1 is SGHAT and CDR2 is FQNNGV. Trimming left V 10 bases short and J 1 base short, with 22 bases between. There are 16 residues in the CDR3. CDR3 protein: CATNQGRGVTQETQYF. The CDR3 DNA is TGTGCCACTAACCAGGGGAGGGGGGTAACCCAAGAGACCCAGTACTTC.

The V gene is TRBV19, the J gene TRBJ1-3, with TRBD1 matching over 8 bases. The CDR3 has 16 residues. V shed 6 bases, J shed 2 bases, and the junction held 9 bases outside the gene matches. The V gene's germline CDR1 is LNHDA and CDR2 SQIVND (reference sequence). CDR3 in DNA: TGTGCCAGTAGCACGTGGCAGGGGGCCGCTGGAAACACCATATATTTT. Its translation is CASSTWQGAAGNTIYF.

This clone was detected once. The chain carries TRBV5-4 and TRBJ1-6, with D unresolved. The CDR3 has 14 amino acids. The V gene lost 2 bases and the J gene lost 7 bases, with 10 bases spanning the gap. Germline-derived CDR1 and CDR2 are SGHNT and YYREEE (reference sequence). CDR3 nucleotide sequence: TGTGCCAGCAGCTTAAGAGGGTGGAATTCACCCCTCCACTTT. Translation gives CASSLRGWNSPLHF.

The V gene is TRBV6-5, the J gene TRBJ2-1; 11 bases align to TRBD2. Trimming at V came to 5 bases and at J to 14 bases, leaving 8 bases not matched to a gene. CDR1 is MNHEY and CDR2 is SVGAGI in the germline V gene. The CDR3 has 13 residues. The CDR3 loop is CASSPLAGGRKFF. Here the CDR3 DNA reads TGTGCCAGCAGTCCCCTAGCGGGGGGCCGTAAGTTCTTC.

The chain uses TRBV7-9 and TRBJ2-7; possible D gene TRBD2, 6 bases. The CDR3 covers 13 residues. The V and J ends lost 1 base and 5 bases respectively, with 9 bases between them. The V gene's germline CDR1 is SEHNR and CDR2 FQNEAQ (reference sequence). CDR3 sequence (DNA): TGTGCCAGCAGCTTAGGTCTAGCGAACGAGCAGTACTTC. Its translation: CASSLGLANEQYF.

V and J are TRBV7-2 and TRBJ1-4, with D uncertain. The ends were cut back, 5 bases at V and 4 bases at J, with 8 bases in the middle. In germline, CDR1 is SGHTA, CDR2 FQGNSA. This CDR3 comprises 13 residues. The DNA for the CDR3 is TGTGCCAGCAGCCCGACGGATAATGAAAAACTGTTTTTT. This sequence encodes CASSPTDNEKLFF.

CDR3 amino acids: CASSRSGREKLYGYTF. The CDR3 DNA follows: TGTGCCAGCAGCCGGTCGGGCAGGGAAAAACTCTATGGCTACACCTTC. The V and J genes are TRBV7-3 and TRBJ1-2; D possibly corresponds to TRBD1 (5 bases). Germline V gene lookup returns CDR1 SGHTA and CDR2 FQGTGA. The germline V and J ends were trimmed by 5 bases and 4 bases, with 20 bases remaining between them. This CDR3 has 16 residues.

The V call is TRBV6-1, the J call TRBJ1-1; TRBD1 might be the D (6 bases). CDR1 and CDR2 from the germline V gene are MNHNS and SASEGT. This CDR3 is built from 14 residues. V lost 3 bases to trimming and J lost 0 bases, with 8 bases between them. CDR3 DNA: TGTGCCAGCAGTGAGGGGGGCCTGAACACTGAAGCTTTCTTT. Encoded protein: CASSEGGLNTEAFF.

CDR3 nucleotides: TGTGCCAGCAGACGCACAGGCCCGGGGAACACTGAAGCTTTCTTT. This gives the protein CASRRTGPGNTEAFF. This chain uses TRBV28 with TRBJ1-1, with D tentatively TRBD1 (5 bases). Trimming left V 6 bases short and J 1 base short, with 15 bases between. This CDR3 is 15 amino acids long. Germline assignment: CDR1 MDHEN and CDR2 SYDVKM. Variable domain in full (rest from reference TRBV28 and TRBJ1-1): DVKVTQSSRYLVKRTGEKVFLECVQDMDHENMFWYRQDPGLGLRLIYFSYDVKMKEKGDIPEGYSVSREKKERFSLILESASTNQTSMYLCASRRTGPGNTEAFFGQGTRLTVV.

The chain is built from TRBV7-9 and TRBJ2-4; D possibly corresponds to TRBD2 (6 bases). Between the trimmed V and J ends, which lost 5 bases and 13 bases, there was a span of 21 bases. The V gene's germline CDR1 is SEHNR and CDR2 FQNEAQ (reference sequence). The CDR3 loop spans 14 amino acids. Written as DNA, the CDR3 is TGTGCCAGCAGCCGCGGGAACTCCTGGCCTCCGCAGTACTTC. Its translation: CASSRGNSWPPQYF. Combining the CDR3 with reference TRBV7-9 and TRBJ2-4 gives the whole variable domain DTGVSQNPRHKITKRGQNVTFRCDPISEHNRLYWYRQTLGQGPEFLTYFQNEAQLEKSRLLSDRFSAERPKGSFSTLEIQRTEQGDSAMYLCASSRGNSWPPQYFGAGTRLSVL.

This clone was seen once. The V call is TRBV5-4, the J call TRBJ1-3, with D unclear. Germline loops: CDR1 SGHNT, CDR2 YYREEE (reference sequence). The CDR3 length is 15 residues. Trimming left V 0 bases short and J 0 bases short, with 7 bases between. The CDR3 sequence: CASSLGFSSGNTIYF. The CDR3, as DNA: TGTGCCAGCAGCTTGGGGTTTAGCTCTGGAAACACCATATATTTT.

The V call is TRBV2, the J call TRBJ1-1; the D gene is possibly TRBD1 (5 bases). The CDR3 contains 13 residues. V was clipped by 8 bases and J by 4 bases, with 14 bases between them. CDR1 and CDR2 from the germline V gene are SNHLY and FYNNEI. The CDR3 reads CASQRDLGTEAFF. CDR3 nucleotide sequence: TGTGCCAGCCAACGGGACCTAGGCACTGAAGCTTTCTTT.

The rearrangement links TRBV7-2 to TRBJ1-4; no clear D. The V end lost 8 bases, the J end lost 4 bases, and 17 bases lay between the germline ends. This CDR3 is built from 15 residues. Per the germline V gene, CDR1 is SGHTA and CDR2 is FQGNSA. Here the CDR3 reads CASRPAPASNEKLFF. The CDR3 nucleotides are TGTGCCAGCCGCCCCGCCCCGGCAAGTAATGAAAAACTGTTTTTT.

The rearrangement joins TRBV2 to TRBJ1-1, with unresolved D. This CDR3 is 11 amino acids long. The V end lost 5 bases, the J end lost 3 bases, and 4 bases lay between the germline ends. Germline CDR1 and CDR2: SNHLY and FYNNEI. The CDR3 region is CASSPYTEAFF. CDR3 nucleotide sequence: TGTGCCAGCAGTCCGTACACTGAAGCTTTCTTT.

The chain carries TRBV4-2 and TRBJ2-2, with TRBD1 matching over 7 bases. Germline V gene lookup returns CDR1 LGHNA and CDR2 YNFKEQ. This CDR3 has 15 amino acids. V lost 4 bases, J lost 3 bases, and 5 bases stayed unmatched. The CDR3 DNA follows: TGTGCCAGCAGCCCTGCTCAGGGGGACACCGGGGAGCTGTTTTTT. This translates into CASSPAQGDTGELFF.